This is a list of T cell receptor beta chains from one sample in a study of blood T cell repertoires in COVID-19. Sequencing used immunoSEQ multiplex PCR; TCRdb keeps in-frame clones, though not all of them. Of around 220,000 clones in the sample, around 90% are singletons; the top ten hold around 1.5%. Sequenced input: peripheral blood. The receptors were gathered from a man aged 18 to 29 with active or convalescent COVID-19. The CDR3 runs from the conserved cysteine through the conserved F or W. The order of the fields is clone size, J gene, D gene, V gene, CDR3 protein, CDR3 DNA. The D gene is left open where the match is weak. Clone size is stated in some rows and not others, as once, few, many or a class when expanded.

abundance: .
j_gene: TRBJ1-5
d_gene: .
v_gene: TRBV30
CDR3aa: CAWSLQGHQPQHF
CDR3nt: TGTGCCTGGAGCCTACAGGGTCATCAGCCCCAGCATTTT

abundance: .
j_gene: TRBJ2-7
d_gene: .
v_gene: TRBV28
CDR3aa: CASMVAGASSYEQYF
CDR3nt: TGTGCCAGCATGGTGGCGGGGGCAAGCTCCTACGAGCAGTACTTC

abundance: once
j_gene: TRBJ2-6
d_gene: .
v_gene: TRBV19
CDR3aa: CASSGRDFRSGANVLTF
CDR3nt: TGTGCCAGTAGTGGCCGGGACTTCCGCTCTGGGGCCAACGTCCTGACTTTC

abundance: .
j_gene: TRBJ2-5
d_gene: .
v_gene: TRBV21-1
CDR3aa: CASSKPHAGCGGLGETQYF
CDR3nt: TGTGCCAGCAGCAAACCCCACGCCGGTTGCGGGGGGTTGGGAGAGACCCAGTACTTC

abundance: .
j_gene: TRBJ2-3
d_gene: .
v_gene: TRBV29-1
CDR3aa: CSHNLRDRADTQYF
CDR3nt: TGCAGTCATAACTTGCGGGACCGCGCAGATACGCAGTATTTT

abundance: .
j_gene: TRBJ2-6
d_gene: TRBD1
v_gene: TRBV5-6
CDR3aa: CASSGYGTGGSGANVLTF
CDR3nt: TGTGCCAGCAGCGGGTACGGGACAGGGGGCTCTGGGGCCAACGTCCTGACTTTC

abundance: once
j_gene: TRBJ2-5
d_gene: .
v_gene: TRBV5-1
CDR3aa: CASSFKETQYF
CDR3nt: TGCGCCAGCAGCTTCAAAGAGACCCAGTACTTC

abundance: once
j_gene: TRBJ2-1
d_gene: .
v_gene: TRBV29-1
CDR3aa: CSGKPTSNNEQFF
CDR3nt: TGCAGCGGAAAACCGACTAGTAACAATGAGCAGTTCTTC

abundance: .
j_gene: TRBJ2-5
d_gene: TRBD1
v_gene: TRBV15
CDR3aa: CATSRRAGTGQETQYF
CDR3nt: TGTGCCACCAGTAGGAGAGCCGGGACAGGACAAGAGACCCAGTACTTC

abundance: few
j_gene: TRBJ1-5
d_gene: TRBD1
v_gene: TRBV3-1/TRBV3-2
CDR3aa: CASSQGQGSNQPQHF
CDR3nt: TGTGCCAGCAGCCAGGGACAGGGAAGCAATCAGCCCCAGCATTTT

abundance: .
j_gene: TRBJ1-5
d_gene: .
v_gene: TRBV5-1
CDR3aa: CASSSGSTDSNQPQHF
CDR3nt: TGCGCCAGCAGCTCGGGATCGACGGATAGCAATCAGCCCCAGCATTTT

abundance: .
j_gene: TRBJ2-1
d_gene: TRBD2
v_gene: TRBV7-3
CDR3aa: CASSFGSGRSTEQFF
CDR3nt: TGTGCCAGCAGCTTTGGTAGCGGGAGGTCGACGGAGCAGTTCTTC